This TCR beta chain comes out of a study of regulatory T cells in long-lasting Graves disease. Noted time point: newly diagnosed GD, antithyroid drugs for less than 3 months. The authors made the TCR library using RNA they extracted from PBMCs. Combining iRepertoire HTBI primers with Arm-PCR of CDR3 regions, the authors built TCR beta libraries. TCRdb recomputed calls from the multiplex PCR reads with MiXCR, one row per CDR3 protein. The sample holds about 350,000 distinct CDR3 sequences, 16% seen once. The CDR3 is 14 amino acids. Germline V gene sequence: CDR1 KGHDR, CDR2 SFDVKD. The germline V and J ends were trimmed by 4 bases and 6 bases, with 15 bases remaining between them. These data are also associated with another study on T cells in Graves' hyperthyroidism and ophthalmopathy.

The chain couples TRBV24-1 to TRBJ2-7; D is unclear. The TCR originated in a man aged 35 to 55 with Graves disease. Source: peripheral blood mononuclear cells (PBMCs), taken at new diagnosis, from a patient treated with antithyroid drugs. The CDR3 nucleotides are TGTGCCACCAGTGACACAAGGTTTCCGTCCGAGCAGTACTTC. Protein product: CATSDTRFPSEQYF.